This TCR beta chain was sequenced for a study of shared clonotypes between healthy human individuals. Background on the study: Serving as donors were two women and a few men, whose ages spanned 18 to 49. Per donor, CD8 memory used one plate, CD8 naive used two, CD4 memory used three and CD4 naive used three. General study findings and limits: It was only blood that was sampled, and tissue repertoires likely differ.

CDR1 and CDR2 from the germline V gene are MNHEY and SMNVEV (reference sequence). The trim removed 3 bases at V and 6 bases at J, leaving 8 bases unmatched. The CDR3 has 14 amino acids. CD4+ cells yielded CD45RA+ naive and CD45RA-negative memory subsets. TCRdb's copy holds only in-frame clones and misses some; the assay was immunoSEQ multiplex PCR. Of hundreds of thousands of clones in the sample, roughly 97% were seen once. About this clone: Its target is not known.

The sample taken for sequencing was naive CD4+ T cells sorted from blood. Noted subset: CD45RA+ positively selected. This clonotype was obtained from a woman aged 30 to 39 in good health. V usage is TRBV27 and J usage is TRBJ2-7; 7 bases map to TRBD2. Here the CDR3 reads CASSFLADDPEQYF. CDR3 bases: TGTGCCAGCAGTTTCCTAGCGGACGATCCCGAGCAGTACTTC.